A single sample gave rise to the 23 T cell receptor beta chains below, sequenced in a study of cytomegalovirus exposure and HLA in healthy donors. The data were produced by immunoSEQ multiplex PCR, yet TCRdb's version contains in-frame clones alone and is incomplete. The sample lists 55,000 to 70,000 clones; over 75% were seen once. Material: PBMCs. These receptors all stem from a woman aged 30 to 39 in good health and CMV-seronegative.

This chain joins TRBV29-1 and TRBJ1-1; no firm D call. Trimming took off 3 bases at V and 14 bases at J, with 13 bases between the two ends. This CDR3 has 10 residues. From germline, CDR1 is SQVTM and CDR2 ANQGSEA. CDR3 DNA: TGCAGCGTTGACCGGTCGCGGTTATTCTTT. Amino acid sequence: CSVDRSRLFF.

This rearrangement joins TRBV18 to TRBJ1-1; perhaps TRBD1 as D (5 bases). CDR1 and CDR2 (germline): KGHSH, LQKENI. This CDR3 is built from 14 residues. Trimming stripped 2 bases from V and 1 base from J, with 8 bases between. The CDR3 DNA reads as TGTGCCAGCTCACCAGAGACAGCGAACACTGAAGCTTTCTTT. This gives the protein CASSPETANTEAFF.

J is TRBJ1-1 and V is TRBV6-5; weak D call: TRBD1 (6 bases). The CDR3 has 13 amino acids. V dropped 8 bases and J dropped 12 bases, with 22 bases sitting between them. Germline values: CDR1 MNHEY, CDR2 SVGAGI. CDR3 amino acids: CASRRGSTGSSFF. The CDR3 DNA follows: TGTGCCAGCCGAAGGGGATCAACAGGGTCCTCTTTCTTT.

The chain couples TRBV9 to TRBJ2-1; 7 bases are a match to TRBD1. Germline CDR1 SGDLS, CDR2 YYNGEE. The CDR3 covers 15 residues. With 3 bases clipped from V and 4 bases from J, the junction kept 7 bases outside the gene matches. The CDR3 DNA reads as TGTGCCAGCAGCGGCCGGGACAGCCCATACAATGAGCAGTTCTTC. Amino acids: CASSGRDSPYNEQFF.

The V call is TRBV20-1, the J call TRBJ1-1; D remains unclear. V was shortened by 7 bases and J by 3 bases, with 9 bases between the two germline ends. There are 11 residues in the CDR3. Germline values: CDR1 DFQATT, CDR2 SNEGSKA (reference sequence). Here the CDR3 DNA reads TGCAGTGACTCCCGCCACACTGAAGCTTTCTTT. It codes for CSDSRHTEAFF.

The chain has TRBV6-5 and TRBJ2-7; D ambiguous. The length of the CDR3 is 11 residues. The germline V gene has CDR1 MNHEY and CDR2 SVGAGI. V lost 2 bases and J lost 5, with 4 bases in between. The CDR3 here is CASSYQNEQYF. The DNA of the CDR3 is TGTGCCAGCAGTTACCAGAACGAGCAGTACTTC.

Written as DNA, the CDR3 is TGCGCCAGCAGTCCACTAGCGGGAGGAAGTGTCAATGAGCAGTTCTTC. Its translation: CASSPLAGGSVNEQFF. The chain links TRBV5-1 to TRBJ2-1; 12 bases map to TRBD2. J lost 6 bases, V lost 5 bases, and 9 bases had no gene match. CDR3 length: 16 residues. Germline V gives CDR1 SGHRS, CDR2 YFSETQ. Full variable domain (missing parts from reference TRBV5-1 and TRBJ2-1): KAGVTQTPRYLIKTRGQQVTLSCSPISGHRSVSWYQQTPGQGLQFLFEYFSETQRNKGNFPGRFSGRQFSNSRSEMNVSTLELGDSALYLCASSPLAGGSVNEQFFGPGTRLTVL.

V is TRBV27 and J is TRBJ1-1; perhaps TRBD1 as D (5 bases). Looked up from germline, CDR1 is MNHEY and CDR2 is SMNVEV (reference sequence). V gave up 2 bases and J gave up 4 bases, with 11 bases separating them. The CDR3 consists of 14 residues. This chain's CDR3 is CASSLKQGGTEAFF. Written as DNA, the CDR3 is TGTGCCAGCAGTTTAAAGCAGGGTGGCACTGAAGCTTTCTTT.

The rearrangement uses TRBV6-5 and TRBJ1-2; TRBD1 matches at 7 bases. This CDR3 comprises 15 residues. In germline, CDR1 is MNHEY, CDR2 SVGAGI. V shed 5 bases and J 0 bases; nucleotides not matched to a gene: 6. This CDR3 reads CASSPPGQTNYGYTF. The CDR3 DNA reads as TGTGCCAGCAGTCCGCCGGGACAGACTAACTATGGCTACACCTTC.

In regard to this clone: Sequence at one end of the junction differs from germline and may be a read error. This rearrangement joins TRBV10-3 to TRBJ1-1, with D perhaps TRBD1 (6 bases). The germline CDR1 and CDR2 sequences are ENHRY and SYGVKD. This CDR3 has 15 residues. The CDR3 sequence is CAISESSRGQPTDLF. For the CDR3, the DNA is TGTGCCATCAGTGAGTCGAGTCGTGGACAGCCGACTGACTTGTTT.

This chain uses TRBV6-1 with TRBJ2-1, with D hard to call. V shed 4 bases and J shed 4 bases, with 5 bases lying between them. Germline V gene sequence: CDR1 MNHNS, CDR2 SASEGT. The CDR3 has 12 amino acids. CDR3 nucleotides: TGTGCCAGCAGTGTCGGGTACAATGAGCAGTTCTTC. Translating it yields CASSVGYNEQFF.

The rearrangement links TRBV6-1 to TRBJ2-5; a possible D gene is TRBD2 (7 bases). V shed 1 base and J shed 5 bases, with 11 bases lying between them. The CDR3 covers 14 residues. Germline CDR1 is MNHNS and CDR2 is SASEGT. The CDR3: CASSEGGGRETQYF. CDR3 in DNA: TGTGCCAGCAGTGAAGGGGGGGGGCGGGAGACCCAGTACTTC.

The CDR3 loop is CASSARVGGQETQYF. The CDR3 bases are TGTGCCAGCTCAGCCCGGGTGGGTGGCCAAGAGACCCAGTACTTC. V gene TRBV18 combines with J gene TRBJ2-5; D gene uncertain. The CDR3 consists of 15 residues. Trimming stripped 5 bases from V and 1 base from J, with 14 bases between. Germline assignment: CDR1 KGHSH and CDR2 LQKENI.

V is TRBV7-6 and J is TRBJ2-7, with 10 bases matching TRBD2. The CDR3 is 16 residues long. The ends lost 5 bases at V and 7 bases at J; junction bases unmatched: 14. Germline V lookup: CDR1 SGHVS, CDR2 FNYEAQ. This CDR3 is CASSQRTSGILGEQYF. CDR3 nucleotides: TGTGCCAGCAGCCAACGCACTAGCGGGATCTTAGGAGAGCAGTACTTC.

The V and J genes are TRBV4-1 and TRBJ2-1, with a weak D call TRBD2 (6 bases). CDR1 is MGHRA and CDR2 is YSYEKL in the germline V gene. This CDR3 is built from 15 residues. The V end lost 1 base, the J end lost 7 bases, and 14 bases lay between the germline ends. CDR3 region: CASSQVTGRGNEQFF. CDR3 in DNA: TGCGCCAGCAGCCAAGTCACCGGGAGAGGGAATGAGCAGTTCTTC.

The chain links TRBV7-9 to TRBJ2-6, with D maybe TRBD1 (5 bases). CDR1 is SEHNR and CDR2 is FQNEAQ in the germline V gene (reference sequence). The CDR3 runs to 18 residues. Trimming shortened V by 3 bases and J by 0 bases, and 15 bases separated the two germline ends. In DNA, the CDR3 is TGTGCCAGCAGCTTCCCCGACAGAAGCATCTCTGGGGCCAACGTCCTGACTTTC. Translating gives CASSFPDRSISGANVLTF.

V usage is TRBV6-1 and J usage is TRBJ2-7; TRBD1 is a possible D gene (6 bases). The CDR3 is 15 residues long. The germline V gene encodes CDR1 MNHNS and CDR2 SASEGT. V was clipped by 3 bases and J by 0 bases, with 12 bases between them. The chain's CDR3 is CASSDGGLGSYEQYF. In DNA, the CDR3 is TGTGCCAGCAGTGATGGGGGCTTGGGCTCCTACGAGCAGTACTTC.

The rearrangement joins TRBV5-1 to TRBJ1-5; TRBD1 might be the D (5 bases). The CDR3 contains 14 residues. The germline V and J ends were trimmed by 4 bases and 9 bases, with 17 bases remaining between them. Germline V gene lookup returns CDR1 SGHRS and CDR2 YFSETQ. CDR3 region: CASSPTGGSGPQHF. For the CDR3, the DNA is TGCGCCAGCAGCCCGACGGGGGGATCAGGGCCCCAGCATTTT.

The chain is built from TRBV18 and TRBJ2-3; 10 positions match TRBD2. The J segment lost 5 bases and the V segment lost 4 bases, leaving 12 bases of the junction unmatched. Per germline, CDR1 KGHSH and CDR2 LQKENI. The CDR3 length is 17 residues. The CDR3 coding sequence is TGTGCCAGCTCACTTTCACTAGCGGGATCAGTAGAAGATACGCAGTATTTT. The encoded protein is CASSLSLAGSVEDTQYF. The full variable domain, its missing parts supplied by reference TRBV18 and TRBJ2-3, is NAGVMQNPRHLVRRRGQEARLRCSPMKGHSHVYWYRQLPEEGLKFMVYLQKENIIDESGMPKERFSAEFPKEGPSILRIQQVVRGDSAAYFCASSLSLAGSVEDTQYFGPGTRLTVL.

This chain's CDR3 is CASSSWEDEAFF. The CDR3 DNA sequence: TGTGCCAGCAGCTCATGGGAGGATGAAGCTTTCTTT. J is TRBJ1-1 and V is TRBV7-2, with D uncertain. Germline V gene lookup returns CDR1 SGHTA and CDR2 FQGNSA. Trimming removed 4 bases at V and 7 bases at J, with 10 bases between. The CDR3 extends over 12 amino acids.

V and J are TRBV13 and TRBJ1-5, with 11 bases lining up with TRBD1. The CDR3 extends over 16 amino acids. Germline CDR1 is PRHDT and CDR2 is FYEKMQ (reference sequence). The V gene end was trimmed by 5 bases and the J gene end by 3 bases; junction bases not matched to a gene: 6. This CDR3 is CASSPGQGAANQPQHF. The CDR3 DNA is TGTGCCAGCAGCCCTGGACAGGGGGCTGCCAATCAGCCCCAGCATTTT.

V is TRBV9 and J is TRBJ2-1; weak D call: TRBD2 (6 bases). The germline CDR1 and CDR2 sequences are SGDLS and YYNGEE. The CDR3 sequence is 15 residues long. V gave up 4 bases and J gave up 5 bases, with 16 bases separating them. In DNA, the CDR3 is TGTGCCAGCAGCCCGCCCGCTGGGGGGAACAATGAGCAGTTCTTC. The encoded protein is CASSPPAGGNNEQFF.

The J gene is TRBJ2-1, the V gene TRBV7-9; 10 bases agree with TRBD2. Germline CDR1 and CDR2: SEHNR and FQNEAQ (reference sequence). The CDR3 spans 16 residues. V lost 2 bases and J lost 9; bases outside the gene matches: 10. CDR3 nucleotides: TGTGCCAGCAGCTTAATGGGCCTAGCGGGAGTCGGTGAGCAGTTCTTC. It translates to CASSLMGLAGVGEQFF.